Below, one T cell receptor (beta chain) is given with its context. This sample is drawn from a study of blood T cell repertoires in COVID-19. Study summary: T cells, B-cell-depleted T cells, or PBMCs supplied cDNA or gDNA.

Assay used: immunoSEQ multiplex PCR; TCRdb lists only in-frame clones, some missing. The data hold roughly 60,000 clones, with 75% to 85% observed a single time. The clonotype originates from a woman aged 60-70 years with acute or convalescent COVID-19. Sequenced sample: peripheral blood.

CDR3 in DNA: TGTGCCAGCAGTCCAGGGGTTGATGGCTACACCTTC. Amino acid sequence: CASSPGVDGYTF. The chain carries TRBV2 and TRBJ1-2, with D tentatively TRBD1 (6 bases). The CDR3 spans 12 residues. Germline assignment: CDR1 SNHLY and CDR2 FYNNEI. V was shortened by 5 bases and J by 6 bases, with 10 bases between the two germline ends. Together with reference TRBV2 and TRBJ1-2, the CDR3 gives the full variable domain: EPEVTQTPSHQVTQMGQEVILRCVPISNHLYFYWYRQILGQKVEFLVSFYNNEISEKSEIFDDQFSVERPDGSNFTLKIRSTKLEDSAMYFCASSPGVDGYTFGSGTRLTVV.